The 27 T cell receptor beta chains below come from one sample, sequenced in a study of tumor-infiltrating lymphocytes in localized non-small cell lung cancer. TCRdb keeps only in-frame clones here, not all; method: immunoSEQ multiplex PCR. This table holds some 29,000 clones, approximately 83% found once. The sequenced sample consisted of lung tumor tissue. The receptors shown here come from a human donor with non-small cell lung cancer.

V gene TRBV25-1 combines with J gene TRBJ2-2; 9 nucleotides line up with TRBD1. CDR1 is MGHDK, CDR2 SYGVNS, per germline. With 6 bases clipped from V and 6 bases from J, the junction kept 11 bases outside the gene matches. The CDR3 is 16 amino acids. CDR3 region: CASSSTGTGSAGELFF. CDR3 sequence (DNA): TGTGCCAGCAGCTCCACCGGGACAGGGAGTGCCGGGGAGCTGTTTTTT.

V usage is TRBV5-1 and J usage is TRBJ2-7; possible D gene TRBD2, 6 bases. CDR1 is SGHRS and CDR2 is YFSETQ in the germline V gene. Trimming removed 0 bases from V and 2 bases from J, with 15 bases in between. This CDR3 is built from 16 residues. The CDR3 DNA is TGCGCCAGCAGCTTGGACCCTGGTGGAGGGGCCTACGAGCAGTACTTC. This encodes CASSLDPGGGAYEQYF. Using reference TRBV5-1 and TRBJ2-7 for the parts outside the CDR3, the full variable domain is KAGVTQTPRYLIKTRGQQVTLSCSPISGHRSVSWYQQTPGQGLQFLFEYFSETQRNKGNFPGRFSGRQFSNSRSEMNVSTLELGDSALYLCASSLDPGGGAYEQYFGPGTRLTVT.

The chain has TRBV4-3 and TRBJ2-7, with TRBD1 identical over 9 bases. Germline CDR1 reads LGHNA; CDR2 reads YSLEER. The CDR3 spans 13 residues. Trimming at V came to 3 bases and at J to 7 bases, leaving 4 bases not matched to a gene. CDR3 amino acids: CASSQDRGVEQYF. The CDR3 DNA reads as TGCGCCAGCAGCCAGGACAGGGGTGTAGAGCAGTACTTC.

This chain joins TRBV7-2 and TRBJ2-7; 8 nucleotides match TRBD2. With V trimmed by 0 bases and J by 2 bases, 6 bases remained unmatched. Per the germline V gene, CDR1 is SGHTA and CDR2 is FQGNSA. This CDR3 contains 16 residues. The CDR3 is CASSLAGTSGTYEQYF. The CDR3, as DNA: TGTGCCAGCAGCTTAGCGGGTACTAGCGGAACCTACGAGCAGTACTTC.

V usage is TRBV7-2 and J usage is TRBJ1-4; D remains ambiguous. Trimming shortened V by 1 base and J by 5 bases, and 11 bases separated the two germline ends. This CDR3 spans 15 amino acids. Germline loops: CDR1 SGHTA, CDR2 FQGNSA. The CDR3 sequence: CASSLVGSVNEKLFF. The CDR3, as DNA: TGTGCCAGCAGCTTAGTGGGGTCAGTCAATGAAAAACTGTTTTTT.

This chain links TRBV25-1 with TRBJ1-1, with a possible D match to TRBD1 (5 bases). V was cut by 4 bases and J by 4 bases, with 16 bases left in between. The CDR3 length is 15 residues. Germline-derived CDR1 and CDR2 are MGHDK and SYGVNS. The chain's CDR3 is CASSGRRGFGTEAFF. Written as DNA, the CDR3 is TGTGCCAGCAGTGGCCGTCGGGGGTTTGGCACTGAAGCTTTCTTT.

The V gene is TRBV30, the J gene TRBJ2-5, with TRBD2 matching over 13 bases. Losses at the gene ends were 4 bases for V and 4 bases for J; bases not matched to a gene: 6. CDR1 is GTSNPN and CDR2 is SVGIG in the germline V gene (reference sequence). The CDR3 contains 15 residues. CDR3 coding DNA: TGTGCCTGGAATCCACTAGCGGGGGGGCGAGAGACCCAGTACTTC. Translation: CAWNPLAGGRETQYF. Full variable domain (remainder filled in from reference TRBV30 and TRBJ2-5): SQTIHQWPATLVQPVGSPLSLECTVEGTSNPNLYWYRQAAGRGLQLLFYSVGIGQISSEVPQNLSASRPQDRQFILSSKKLLLSDSGFYLCAWNPLAGGRETQYFGPGTRLLVL.

This chain joins TRBV4-1 and TRBJ1-2, with TRBD1 identical over 8 bases. V was pared by 3 bases and J by 2 bases, with 5 bases of the junction left unmatched. This CDR3 region has 15 residues. Germline-derived CDR1 and CDR2 are MGHRA and YSYEKL. CDR3 sequence reads: CASSHGQGKNYGYTF. For the CDR3, the DNA is TGCGCCAGCAGCCATGGACAGGGCAAAAACTATGGCTACACCTTC.

This chain links TRBV18 with TRBJ1-5; D remains unclear. Germline CDR1 reads KGHSH; CDR2 reads LQKENI. With 3 bases removed from V and 3 bases from J, the gap between germline ends came to 9 bases. This CDR3 comprises 14 residues. This chain's CDR3 is CASSPSSPNQPQHF. As DNA, the CDR3 is TGTGCCAGCTCACCGTCCTCGCCCAATCAGCCCCAGCATTTT.

This sequence joins TRBV6-6 and TRBJ2-7, with D hard to call. Between the trimmed V and J ends, which lost 0 bases and 0 bases, there was a span of 6 bases. The CDR3 covers 14 residues. Germline V gene data show CDR1 as MNHNY and CDR2 as SVGAGI (reference sequence). Here the CDR3 DNA reads TGTGCCAGCAGTTACTCCGGACCCTCCTACGAGCAGTACTTC. This encodes CASSYSGPSYEQYF.

CDR3 nucleotides: TGCGCCAGCAGTCAATCGGCCAGGGGCTATGGCTACACCTTC. Its protein product is CASSQSARGYGYTF. The chain carries TRBV23-1 and TRBJ1-2; weak D call: TRBD1 (6 bases). TRBV23-1 is classed as an ORF, of uncertain function. CDR3 length: 14 amino acids. V lost 0 bases and J 4 bases, leaving 9 bases between the germline ends.

The V call is TRBV6-6, the J call TRBJ1-6; 7 bases fit TRBD1. CDR1 is MNHNY, CDR2 SVGAGI, per germline (reference sequence). With 3 bases clipped from V and 7 bases from J, the junction kept 6 bases outside the gene matches. The CDR3 is made up of 15 amino acids. The DNA of the CDR3 is TGTGCCAGCAGTTATTTGGCAGGGGGGAATTCACCCCTCCACTTT. It yields the protein CASSYLAGGNSPLHF.

This clone was detected once. The CDR3 nucleotides are TGTGCCAGCGGCGAGCGGAACACCGGGGAGCTGTTTTTT. It codes for CASGERNTGELFF. The rearrangement links TRBV25-1 to TRBJ2-2; D gene unclear. This CDR3 spans 13 amino acids. The V gene's germline CDR1 is MGHDK and CDR2 SYGVNS. Trimming cost V 8 bases and J 1 base, with 8 bases left between them. Full variable domain (missing parts from reference TRBV25-1 and TRBJ2-2): EADIYQTPRYLVIGTGKKITLECSQTMGHDKMYWYQQDPGMELHLIHYSYGVNSTEKGDLSSESTVSRIRTEHFPLTLESARPSHTSQYLCASGERNTGELFFGEGSRLTVL.

This clone was seen only once. The gene calls are TRBV10-3 and TRBJ1-1; 10 bases are a match to TRBD1. The CDR3 length is 17 residues. J lost 4 bases, V lost 5 bases, and 13 bases had no gene match. From germline, CDR1 is ENHRY and CDR2 SYGVKD. DNA for the CDR3: TGTGCCATCAGTTCGGTTCCCGACAGGGGGCAAGGCACTGAAGCTTTCTTT. Protein sequence: CAISSVPDRGQGTEAFF.

V and J are TRBV5-4 and TRBJ2-5; 9 positions match TRBD2. CDR3 length: 15 amino acids. Germline V gene lookup returns CDR1 SGHNT and CDR2 YYREEE (reference sequence). V was clipped by 9 bases and J by 2 bases; unmatched bases: 11. CDR3 in DNA: TGTGCCACCTCTCGGGCGGGGGGGCTTCAAGAGACCCAGTACTTC. It codes for CATSRAGGLQETQYF. The full variable domain, rest sourced from reference TRBV5-4 and TRBJ2-5, is ETGVTQSPTHLIKTRGQQVTLRCSSQSGHNTVSWYQQALGQGPQFIFQYYREEENGRGNFPPRFSGLQFPNYSSELNVNALELDDSALYLCATSRAGGLQETQYFGPGTRLLVL.

The rearrangement uses TRBV18 and TRBJ2-5; D may be TRBD2 (5 bases). Between the trimmed V and J ends, which lost 2 bases and 4 bases, there was a span of 14 bases. Germline CDR1 and CDR2: KGHSH and LQKENI. The CDR3 extends over 15 amino acids. In nucleotides, the CDR3 is TGTGCCAGCTCACCATTACGGACCAGCGGAGAGACCCAGTACTTC. As protein: CASSPLRTSGETQYF.

The chain employs TRBV7-9 and TRBJ2-5; 9 bases align to TRBD2. Per germline, CDR1 SEHNR and CDR2 FQNEAQ (reference sequence). The CDR3 has 17 amino acids. Trimming at V came to 5 bases and at J to 0 bases, leaving 10 bases not matched to a gene. CDR3 in amino acids: CASSPLRLAGYQETQYF. Here the CDR3 DNA reads TGTGCCAGCAGCCCTTTAAGGCTAGCGGGGTACCAAGAGACCCAGTACTTC.

The V and J genes are TRBV19 and TRBJ2-3; D is unclear. There are 12 residues in the CDR3. The V gene's germline CDR1 is LNHDA and CDR2 SQIVND (reference sequence). Deletions cut 1 base from V and 9 bases from J, with 8 bases between. Written as DNA, the CDR3 is TGTGCCAGTAGTATAGCGAAAGGGACGCAGTATTTT. Its translation: CASSIAKGTQYF. Full variable domain (missing parts from reference TRBV19 and TRBJ2-3): DGGITQSPKYLFRKEGQNVTLSCEQNLNHDAMYWYRQDPGQGLRLIYYSQIVNDFQKGDIAEGYSVSREKKESFPLTVTSAQKNPTAFYLCASSIAKGTQYFGPGTRLTVL.

This clone was recorded only once. This chain joins TRBV6-5 and TRBJ1-2; D is unclear. The CDR3 is 13 residues long. Germline V gene sequence: CDR1 MNHEY, CDR2 SVGAGI. The ends were cut back, 2 bases at V and 2 bases at J, with 6 bases in the middle. CDR3 protein: CASSYTSNYGYTF. The DNA of the CDR3 is TGTGCCAGCAGTTACACCTCAAACTATGGCTACACCTTC.

This rearrangement joins TRBV2 to TRBJ2-7, with no clear D. V was pared by 4 bases and J by 4 bases, with 14 bases between. The V gene's germline CDR1 is SNHLY and CDR2 FYNNEI. The CDR3 runs to 14 residues. The CDR3 DNA reads TGTGCCAGCAGTGCTACTCTTTCAGGTTACGAGCAGTACTTC. Residues: CASSATLSGYEQYF.

The genes are TRBV15 and TRBJ1-1, with D unclear. CDR1 and CDR2 (germline): LNHNV, YYDKDF (reference sequence). CDR3 size: 14 residues. Trimming cost V 0 bases and J 7 bases, with 12 bases left between them. The CDR3 reads CATSRDQKDGEAFF. The CDR3 DNA reads TGTGCCACCAGCAGAGATCAGAAAGACGGTGAAGCTTTCTTT.

The chain joins TRBV5-6 to TRBJ2-7; 12 positions match TRBD2. The germline V gene encodes CDR1 SGHDT and CDR2 YYEEEE. The V and J ends lost 4 bases and 9 bases, in that order; junction bases with no gene match: 8. This CDR3 has 14 residues. CDR3 residues: CASSPLAGGPGQYF. Here the CDR3 DNA reads TGTGCCAGCAGCCCACTAGCGGGGGGCCCTGGGCAGTACTTC.

The V and J genes are TRBV6-1 and TRBJ1-2, with 10 positions matching TRBD1. V lost 3 bases, J lost 6 bases, and 4 bases stayed unmatched. Germline V gene lookup returns CDR1 MNHNS and CDR2 SASEGT. The CDR3 has 14 amino acids. This CDR3 reads CASSEGQGRNGYTF. The DNA of the CDR3 is TGTGCCAGCAGTGAGGGACAGGGGAGGAATGGCTACACCTTC.

This rearrangement joins TRBV6-5 to TRBJ2-7; TRBD1 matches at 7 bases. The V gene end was trimmed by 4 bases and the J gene end by 7 bases; junction bases not matched to a gene: 10. Germline lookup yields CDR1 MNHEY and CDR2 SVGAGI. This CDR3 region has 14 residues. The CDR3 here is CASSLGQGEEEQYF. DNA for the CDR3: TGTGCCAGCAGTTTAGGGCAGGGGGAAGAGGAGCAGTACTTC.

J is TRBJ1-1 and V is TRBV6-5, with D tentatively TRBD1 (5 bases). In germline, CDR1 is MNHEY, CDR2 SVGAGI. The CDR3 has 15 amino acids. V shed 6 bases and J shed 3 bases, with 17 bases lying between them. The CDR3 sequence is CASRPVGAVDTEAFF. In nucleotides, the CDR3 is TGTGCCAGCAGACCCGTTGGGGCAGTGGACACTGAAGCTTTCTTT.

V is TRBV11-2 and J is TRBJ1-2, with 7 nucleotides matching TRBD1. The V segment lost 1 base and the J segment 10 bases; nucleotides outside the gene matches: 9. Germline CDR1 SGHAT, CDR2 FQNNGV. CDR3 length: 14 amino acids. Here the CDR3 reads CASSLVRRGRDYTF. CDR3 in DNA: TGTGCCAGCAGCTTAGTGCGTAGGGGGCGAGACTACACCTTC.

The chain recombines TRBV4-3 with TRBJ1-1; maybe TRBD1 (5 bases). The ends were cut back, 4 bases at V and 1 base at J, with 10 bases in the middle. CDR3 length: 14 amino acids. Germline CDR1 and CDR2: LGHNA and YSLEER. CDR3 sequence: CASSLTVENTEAFF. The CDR3, as DNA: TGCGCCAGCAGCCTGACAGTTGAGAACACTGAAGCTTTCTTT.